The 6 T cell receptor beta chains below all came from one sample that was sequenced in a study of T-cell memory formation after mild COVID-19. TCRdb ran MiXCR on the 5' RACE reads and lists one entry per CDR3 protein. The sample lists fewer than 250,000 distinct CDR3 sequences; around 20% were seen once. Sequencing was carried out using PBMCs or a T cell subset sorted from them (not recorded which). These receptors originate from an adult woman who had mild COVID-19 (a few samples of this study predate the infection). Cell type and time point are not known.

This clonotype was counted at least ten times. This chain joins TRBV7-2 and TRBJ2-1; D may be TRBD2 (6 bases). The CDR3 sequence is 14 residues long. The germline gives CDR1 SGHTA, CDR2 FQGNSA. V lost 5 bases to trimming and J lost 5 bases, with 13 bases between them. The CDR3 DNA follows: TGTGCCAGCAGCCCTGGGACTTTTAACAATGAGCAGTTCTTC. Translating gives CASSPGTFNNEQFF.

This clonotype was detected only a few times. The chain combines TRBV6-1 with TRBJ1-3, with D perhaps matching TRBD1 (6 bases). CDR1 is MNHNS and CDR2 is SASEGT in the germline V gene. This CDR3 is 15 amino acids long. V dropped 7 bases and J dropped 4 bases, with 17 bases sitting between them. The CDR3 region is CASMEVGGFGNTIYF. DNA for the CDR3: TGTGCCAGCATGGAGGTCGGGGGCTTCGGAAACACCATATATTTT.

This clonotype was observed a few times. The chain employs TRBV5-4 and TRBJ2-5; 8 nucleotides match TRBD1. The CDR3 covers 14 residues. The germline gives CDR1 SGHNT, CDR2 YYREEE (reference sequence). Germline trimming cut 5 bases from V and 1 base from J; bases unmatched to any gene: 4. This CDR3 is CASRRTGSQETQYF. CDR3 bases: TGTGCCAGCAGGCGGACAGGGTCCCAAGAGACCCAGTACTTC.

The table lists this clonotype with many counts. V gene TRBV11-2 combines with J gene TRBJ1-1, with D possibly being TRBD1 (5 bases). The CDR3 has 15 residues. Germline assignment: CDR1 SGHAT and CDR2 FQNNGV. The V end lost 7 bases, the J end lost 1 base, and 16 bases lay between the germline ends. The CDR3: CASTQTATSNTEAFF. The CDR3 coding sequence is TGTGCCAGCACCCAGACAGCGACCTCGAACACTGAAGCTTTCTTT. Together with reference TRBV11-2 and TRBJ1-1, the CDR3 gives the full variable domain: EAGVAQSPRYKIIEKRQSVAFWCNPISGHATLYWYQQILGQGPKLLIQFQNNGVVDDSQLPKDRFSAERLKGVDSTLKIQPAKLEDSAVYLCASTQTATSNTEAFFGQGTRLTVV.

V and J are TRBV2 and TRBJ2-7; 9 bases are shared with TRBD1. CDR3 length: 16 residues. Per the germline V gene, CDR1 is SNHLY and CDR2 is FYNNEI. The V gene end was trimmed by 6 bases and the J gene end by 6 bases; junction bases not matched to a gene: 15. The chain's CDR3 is CASRERSNRGRIEQYF. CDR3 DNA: TGTGCCAGCAGGGAAAGATCCAACAGGGGGCGCATCGAGCAGTACTTC.

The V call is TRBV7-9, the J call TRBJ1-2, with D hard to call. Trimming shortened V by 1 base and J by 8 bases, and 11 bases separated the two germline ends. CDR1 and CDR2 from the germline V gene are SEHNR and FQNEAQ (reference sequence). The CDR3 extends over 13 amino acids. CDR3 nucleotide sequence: TGTGCCAGCAGCTTAGACGGCCTTGGGGGCTACACCTTC. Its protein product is CASSLDGLGGYTF.